This entry is about one TCR beta chain. Its antigen is still unknown. The sample originates from a study of beta chain features in type 1 diabetes. CDR3 size: 14 residues. With 4 bases removed from V and 3 bases from J, the gap between germline ends came to 14 bases. The V gene's germline CDR1 is SGHKS and CDR2 YYEKEE (reference sequence). The authors sorted CD4+ naive, central memory, regulatory and stem cell-like memory cells via CD45RO/CCR7/CD25/CD127/CD95/CD27. Sequencing targeted expressed TCRB transcripts, as all isolated RNA had been reverse transcribed. Here immunoSEQ multiplex PCR was the method, and the copy in TCRdb shows in-frame clones only, minus some. The profile shows about 390,000 clones, roughly 9.8% of them singletons. Study conclusions and caveats: Shortening that was moderate but significant affected the TCRB CDR3s of Type 1 diabetes patients in all four CD4+ subsets. VDJ junctions from type 1 diabetes patients carried fewer insertions and larger deletions. A greater similarity of naive, central memory and Treg TCRB repertoires was seen among patients than among healthy donors.

The sequencing sample was made of central memory CD4+ T cells from blood. The rearrangement links TRBV5-5 to TRBJ2-7, with a weak D call TRBD2 (6 bases). The sequence came from a man aged 25-45 years with type 1 diabetes. CDR3 in amino acids: CASSRRGVVYEQYF. CDR3 DNA sequence: TGTGCCAGCAGCCGGCGCGGGGTTGTCTACGAGCAGTACTTC.